This T cell receptor beta chain was retrieved from a study of CD8+CD57+ T cells in acquired aplastic anemia. The CDR3 contains 16 residues. V was trimmed by 5 bases and J by 0 bases, leaving 14 bases between them. CDR1 is LNHDA and CDR2 is SQIVND in the germline V gene (reference sequence). Genomic DNA was employed as the template in profiling TCR beta VDJ and CDR3. TCRdb re-derived calls from the reads in MiXCR, one entry per CDR3 protein. Among about 81,000 distinct CDR3 sequences listed, roughly half were seen once. V is TRBV19 and J is TRBJ2-1; a possible D gene is TRBD2 (6 bases). The sequence came from a human donor in good health, serving as a control. Specimen: sorted CD4+, CD8+, or CD8+CD57+ T cells (not recorded which) from PBMCs. Here the CDR3 DNA reads TGTGCCAGTAGTCCTGCTGACGGGAGCTCCTACAATGAGCAGTTCTTC. It is translated as CASSPADGSSYNEQFF.